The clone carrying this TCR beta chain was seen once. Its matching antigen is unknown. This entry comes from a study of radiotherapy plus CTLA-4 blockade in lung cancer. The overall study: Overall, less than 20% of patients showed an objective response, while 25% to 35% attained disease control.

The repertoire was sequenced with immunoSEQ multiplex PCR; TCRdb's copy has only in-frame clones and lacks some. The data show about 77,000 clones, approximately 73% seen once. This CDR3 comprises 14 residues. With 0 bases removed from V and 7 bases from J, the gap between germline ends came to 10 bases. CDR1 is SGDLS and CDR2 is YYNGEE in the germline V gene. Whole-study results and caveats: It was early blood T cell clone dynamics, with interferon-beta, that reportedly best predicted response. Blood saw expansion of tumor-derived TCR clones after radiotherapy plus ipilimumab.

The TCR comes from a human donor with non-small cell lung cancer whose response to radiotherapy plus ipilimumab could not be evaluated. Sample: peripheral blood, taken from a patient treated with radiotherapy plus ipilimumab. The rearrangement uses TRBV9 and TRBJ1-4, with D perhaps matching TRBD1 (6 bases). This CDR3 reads CASSVDRASEKLFF. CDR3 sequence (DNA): TGTGCCAGCAGCGTAGACAGGGCTAGTGAAAAACTGTTTTTT.